This TCR beta chain was sequenced during a study of patients and donors after allogeneic stem cell transplantation (dated by TCRdb to about 2020). Library creation used RT-PCR. The sequencer listed for this sample is NextSeq 550. TCRdb reprocessed the public reads (quality trimming at Q25 with fastp, clone calling with MiXCR) and kept in-frame beta chains. Rows are combined by CDR3 protein, so each entry shows the most common genes and DNA. The sample yields approximately 430,000 distinct CDR3 sequences; roughly 17% were counted once. Clones ranked in the top ten supply just over 7% of the sample. Regarding this clonotype: It has no known antigen specificity. Base qualities are not recorded, but no much larger clone differs from it by a single base.

The junction carries 13 bases between V and J, which are trimmed by 0 bases and 2 bases respectively. The CDR3 runs 16 amino acids, cysteine and phenylalanine included. Only the CDR3 part of the read is kept: 48 bases, read in frame from the first base. The clonotype originates from a human donor who was either an allogeneic HSCT recipient or a stem cell or donor lymphocyte infusion donor (not recorded which). It is not recorded whose cells these are; they may come from a transplant donor. The specimen sequenced was blood, either unsorted or a sorted T cell fraction (not recorded which). The chain couples TRBV12-3 or TRBV12-4 to TRBJ2-5; TRBD2 is a weak D gene call, 6 bases matching. The CDR3 reads CASSLARDGIQETQYF. The nucleotides read TGTGCCAGCAGTTTAGCGCGGGACGGGATACAAGAGACCCAGTACTTC.